This entry describes one T cell receptor (beta chain). The antigen this receptor binds is unknown. Per-base qualities were not stored, and no clone one base away is much larger. The sample comes from a study of spatial heterogeneity in lung cancer (dated by TCRdb to between 2018 and 2020). For the wider study: Samples were obtained from approximately 76 patients with early-stage, untreated non-small cell lung cancer from the lung TRACERx cohort. Follow-up PBMC samples were sequenced whenever available, with a median time to follow-up of about 2 years after resection. Beta-chain transcripts were consistently detected in greater numbers than alpha-chain transcripts, which likely reflected higher beta-chain transcript abundance. In the raw uncorrected reads, each unique combination of TCR and UMI appeared more than ten times on average. In non-small cell lung cancer, the study quantitatively compared TCR alpha and beta repertoires across several tumor regions, matched nontumor lung, and blood. TCR repertoire features were related to nonsynonymous mutation counts determined by whole-exome sequencing of tumor tissue. Both alpha and beta chains were TCR-sequenced in samples taken at surgery, namely 220 tumor regions, more than 62 matched nontumor lung samples and 56 PBMC samples. The study at large found these results: Only approximately 15 patients were included in the comparisons of baseline and follow-up blood repertoires. Ubiquitous expanded tumor TCRs were found in blood more often at tumor resection than at routine follow-up. Confirming at a functional level the hypothesis that regional TCRs recognize regional mutations was considered to require additional single-cell paired TCR alpha and beta sequencing.

Based on the germline V gene (reference sequence), the CDR1 and CDR2 sequences are DFQATT and SNEGSKA. Trimming takes 1 base from V and 0 bases from J, and the germline ends sit 10 bases apart. The CDR3 holds 14 amino acids from the cysteine to the phenylalanine. The retained sequence is limited to the CDR3, 42 bases, with the frame set at the first base. The sample's time point label is to be understood as: blood at routine non-recurrence follow-up after resection. For TCR sequencing, whole RNA was extracted from tumor and nontumor lung tissue, or from cryopreserved PBMC samples, and no cell sorting was done. Only patients for whom sufficient RNA was available from at least two tumor regions were selected for TCR sequencing. The library was made by 5' RACE. Data came from a NextSeq 500. The TCR library protocol attached a unique molecular identifier to each TCR cDNA molecule to allow correction of PCR and sequencing errors. For the original study's pipeline: TCR identification, UMI-based error correction and CDR3 extraction were performed with Decombinator tools. Expanded TCRs were defined as those above a frequency of 2 per 1,000, corresponding to the top 1% of the tumor frequency distribution. Rényi diversity was computed with the R vegan package after subsampling each repertoire 100 times to 5,000 TCRs. CDR3 similarity networks were built from amino acid triplet string-kernel similarity, with CDR3s being connected when pairwise similarity was above 0.82. TCRdb took the public reads, trimmed them with fastp at Q25, ran MiXCR for clone calling and kept in-frame beta chains. Merged by CDR3 protein, the rows form single entries marked with the most common genes and DNA. The authors' filters were not applied to this entry. The sample table lists around 110,000 distinct CDR3 sequences, 9.5% to 15% of them with a count of one. Together, the top ten hold roughly 15% of the sample.

Sample: PBMCs, taken at follow-up. The chain links TRBV20-1 with TRBJ2-7; the best D guess is TRBD2, with 5 bases matching. This receptor was obtained from a male donor with early-stage non-small cell lung cancer. The base sequence is TGCAGTGCTAGAGTCCCTGGGAGCTCCTACGAGCAGTACTTC. It translates to CSARVPGSSYEQYF.